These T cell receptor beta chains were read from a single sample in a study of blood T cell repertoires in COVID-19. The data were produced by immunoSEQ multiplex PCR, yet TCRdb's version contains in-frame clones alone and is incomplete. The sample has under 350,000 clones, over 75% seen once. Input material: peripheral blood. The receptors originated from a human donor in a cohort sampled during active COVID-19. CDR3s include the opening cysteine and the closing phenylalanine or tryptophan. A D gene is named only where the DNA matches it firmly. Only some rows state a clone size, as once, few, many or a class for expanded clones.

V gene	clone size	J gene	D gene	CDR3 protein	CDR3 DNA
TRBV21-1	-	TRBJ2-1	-	CASSKDRTGRLAGTWIPLYNEQFF	TGTGCCAGCAGCAAAGATAGGACAGGGAGACTAGCGGGCACCTGGATACCGCTTTACAATGAGCAGTTCTTC
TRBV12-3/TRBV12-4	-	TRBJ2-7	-	CASRYRDYEQYF	TGTGCCAGCAGATACCGGGACTACGAGCAGTACTTC
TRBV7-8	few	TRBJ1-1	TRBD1	CASTTLDRGEAFF	TGTGCCAGCACCACCTTGGACAGGGGCGAAGCTTTCTTT
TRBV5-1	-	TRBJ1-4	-	CASRGAGNPTNEKLFF	TGCGCCAGCAGGGGGGCCGGCAATCCAACTAATGAAAAACTGTTTTTT
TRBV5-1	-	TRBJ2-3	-	CASSLGQVGSTDTQYF	TGCGCCAGCAGCTTGGGGCAGGTTGGGTCCACAGATACGCAGTATTTT
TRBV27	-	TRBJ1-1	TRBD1	CASSTTGVTEAFF	TGTGCCAGCAGCACCACAGGGGTCACTGAAGCTTTCTTT
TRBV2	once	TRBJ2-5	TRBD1	CAEGTGQTQYF	TGTGCCGAGGGGACAGGGCAGACCCAGTACTTC
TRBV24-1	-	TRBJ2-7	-	CATSDLRGIEQYF	TGTGCCACCAGTGATTTAAGGGGAATCGAGCAGTACTTC
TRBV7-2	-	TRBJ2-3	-	CASSSLADTQYF	TGTGCCAGCAGCTCCCTAGCAGATACGCAGTATTTT
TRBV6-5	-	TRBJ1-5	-	CASSYSQSNQPQHF	TGTGCCAGCAGTTACTCCCAGAGCAATCAGCCCCAGCATTTT
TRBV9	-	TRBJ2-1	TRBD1	CASSEGQASYNEQFF	TGTGCCAGCAGCGAGGGACAGGCCTCCTACAATGAGCAGTTCTTC
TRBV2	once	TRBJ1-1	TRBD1	CASTIPGTDGFF	TGTGCCAGCACAATTCCCGGGACAGATGGTTTCTTT
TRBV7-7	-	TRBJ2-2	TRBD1	CASSATGTGIPGELFF	TGTGCCAGCAGCGCAACCGGGACAGGGATCCCCGGGGAGCTGTTTTTT
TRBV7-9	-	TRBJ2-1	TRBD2	CAGGLAGGIDEQFF	TGTGCCGGGGGACTAGCGGGAGGAATAGATGAGCAGTTCTTC
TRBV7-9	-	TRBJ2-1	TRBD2	CASSRTSGRSDEQFF	TGTGCCAGCAGTCGAACTAGCGGGAGGTCGGATGAGCAGTTCTTC
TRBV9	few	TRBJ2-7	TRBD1	CASSGSGTGLYEQYF	TGTGCCAGCAGCGGATCCGGGACAGGGCTCTACGAGCAGTACTTC
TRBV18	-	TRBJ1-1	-	CASSPSVRNTEAFF	TGTGCCAGCTCACCAAGCGTCAGGAACACTGAAGCTTTCTTT
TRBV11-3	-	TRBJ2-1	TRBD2	CASSFLSGSNNEQFF	TGTGCCAGCAGCTTTCTAAGCGGGAGTAACAATGAGCAGTTCTTC